The source of this T cell receptor beta chain is a study of control samples from healthy donors and cancer patients. Sequencing was performed with immunoSEQ multiplex PCR; in TCRdb, only in-frame clones are kept and a portion is missing. This table holds about 96,000 clones, over 85% found once. Germline V gene sequence: CDR1 SNHLY, CDR2 FYNNEI. V was trimmed by 7 bases and J by 6 bases, leaving 15 bases between them. The CDR3 has 13 amino acids. The chain couples TRBV2 to TRBJ1-2, with D maybe TRBD1 (5 bases). This clonotype was sampled from a man aged 18 to 30 in good health. Sequences were obtained from blood. This CDR3 reads CASIPGLGHGYTF. Here the CDR3 DNA reads TGTGCCAGCATCCCGGGTTTGGGGCATGGCTACACCTTC.